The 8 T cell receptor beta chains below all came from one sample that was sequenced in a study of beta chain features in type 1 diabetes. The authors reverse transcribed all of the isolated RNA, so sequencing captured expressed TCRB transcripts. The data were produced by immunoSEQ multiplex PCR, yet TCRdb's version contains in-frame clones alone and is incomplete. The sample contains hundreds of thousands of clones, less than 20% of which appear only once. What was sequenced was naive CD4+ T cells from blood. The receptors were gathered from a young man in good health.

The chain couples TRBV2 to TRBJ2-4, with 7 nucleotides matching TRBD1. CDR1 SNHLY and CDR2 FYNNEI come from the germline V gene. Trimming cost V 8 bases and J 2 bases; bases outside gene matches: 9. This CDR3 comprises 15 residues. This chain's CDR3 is CASGTQGTTKNIQYF. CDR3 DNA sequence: TGTGCCAGCGGAACACAGGGGACGACCAAAAACATTCAGTACTTC.

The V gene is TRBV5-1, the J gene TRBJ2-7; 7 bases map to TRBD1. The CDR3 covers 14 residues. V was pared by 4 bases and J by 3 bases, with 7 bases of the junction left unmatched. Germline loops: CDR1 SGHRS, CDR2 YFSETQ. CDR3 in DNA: TGCGCCAGCAGCCGAACAGGGGACAGCTACGAGCAGTACTTC. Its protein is CASSRTGDSYEQYF.

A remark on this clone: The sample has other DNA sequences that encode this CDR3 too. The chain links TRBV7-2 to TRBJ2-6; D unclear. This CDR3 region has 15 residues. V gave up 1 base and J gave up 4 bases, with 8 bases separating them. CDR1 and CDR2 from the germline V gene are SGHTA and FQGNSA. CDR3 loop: CASSLVGSGANVLTF. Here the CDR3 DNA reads TGTGCCAGCAGCTTAGTGGGGTCCGGGGCCAACGTCCTGACTTTC.

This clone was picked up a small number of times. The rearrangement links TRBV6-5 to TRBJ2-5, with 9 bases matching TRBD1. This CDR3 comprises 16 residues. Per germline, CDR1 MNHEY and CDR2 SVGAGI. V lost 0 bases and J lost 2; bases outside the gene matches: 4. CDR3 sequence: CASSYSTGGGQETQYF. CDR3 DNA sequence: TGTGCCAGCAGTTACTCGACAGGGGGAGGTCAAGAGACCCAGTACTTC.

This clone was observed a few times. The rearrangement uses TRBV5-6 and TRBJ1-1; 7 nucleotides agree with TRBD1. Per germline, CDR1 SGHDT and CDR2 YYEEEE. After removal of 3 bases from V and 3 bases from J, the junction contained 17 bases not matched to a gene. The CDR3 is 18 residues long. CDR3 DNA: TGTGCCAGCAGCTCCCCGATGGACAGGTGGGACCTACACACTGAAGCTTTCTTT. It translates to CASSSPMDRWDLHTEAFF. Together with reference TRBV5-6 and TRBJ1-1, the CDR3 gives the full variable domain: DAGVTQSPTHLIKTRGQQVTLRCSPKSGHDTVSWYQQALGQGPQFIFQYYEEEERQRGNFPDRFSGHQFPNYSSELNVNALLLGDSALYLCASSSPMDRWDLHTEAFFGQGTRLTVV.

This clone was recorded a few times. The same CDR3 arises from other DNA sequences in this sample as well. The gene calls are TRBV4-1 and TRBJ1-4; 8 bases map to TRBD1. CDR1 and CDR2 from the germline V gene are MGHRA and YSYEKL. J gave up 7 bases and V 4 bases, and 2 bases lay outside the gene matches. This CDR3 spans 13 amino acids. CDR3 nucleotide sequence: TGCGCCAGCAGCCTCACAGGGGGTGAAAAACTGTTTTTT. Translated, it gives CASSLTGGEKLFF.

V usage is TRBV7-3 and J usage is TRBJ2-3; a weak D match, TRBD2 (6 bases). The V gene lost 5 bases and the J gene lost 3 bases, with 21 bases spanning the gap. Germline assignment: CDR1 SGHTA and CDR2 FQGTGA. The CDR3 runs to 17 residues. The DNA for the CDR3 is TGTGCCAGCAGCCGTTCCCCGACTAGTACGGTTACAGATACGCAGTATTTT. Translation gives CASSRSPTSTVTDTQYF. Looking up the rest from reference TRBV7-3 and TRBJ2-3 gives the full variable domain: GAGVSQTPSNKVTEKGKYVELRCDPISGHTALYWYRQSLGQGPEFLIYFQGTGAADDSGLPNDRFFAVRPEGSVSTLKIQRTERGDSAVYLCASSRSPTSTVTDTQYFGPGTRLTVL.

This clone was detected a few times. The CDR3 is CASSDDRAHLNIQYF. Written as DNA, the CDR3 is TGTGCCAGCAGCGACGACAGGGCCCACCTAAACATTCAGTACTTC. J is TRBJ2-4 and V is TRBV7-9, with 7 bases that match TRBD1. Germline CDR1 reads SEHNR; CDR2 reads FQNEAQ (reference sequence). The J segment lost 6 bases and the V segment lost 5 bases, leaving 10 bases of the junction unmatched. The CDR3 sequence is 15 residues long.